A selection of T cell receptor beta chains follows, all from one sample in a study of cytomegalovirus exposure and HLA in healthy donors. Assay used: immunoSEQ multiplex PCR; TCRdb lists only in-frame clones, some missing. The table includes about 86,000 clones, 85% to 95% detected once. Material: PBMCs. The source is a man between 18 and 35 years old in good health and CMV-seronegative. Both conserved end residues are part of each CDR3. The D gene is left open where the match is weak. The size of a clone is reported for some rows only, either as once, few or many, or as a class for expanded clones.

j_call clone_size d_call v_call cdr3_aa cdr3_nt
TRBJ1-4 - TRBD1 TRBV6-6 CASSNRDSSNEKLFF TGTGCCAGCAGTAACCGGGACAGCTCAAATGAAAAACTGTTTTTT
TRBJ1-1 - TRBD1 TRBV7-2 CASSLGTGAPVPLGAFF TGTGCCAGCAGCTTAGGGACAGGGGCGCCCGTACCTCTGGGGGCTTTCTTT
TRBJ1-1 - - TRBV6-5 CASSYILTGLAFF TGTGCCAGCAGTTACATTCTCACAGGGTTAGCTTTCTTT
TRBJ2-7 - TRBD2 TRBV7-3 CASSLTARLAGSSEQYF TGTGCCAGCAGCTTAACTGCTAGACTAGCGGGATCCTCCGAGCAGTACTTC
TRBJ2-2 - - TRBV7-3 CASSMTANTGELFF TGTGCCAGCAGCATGACAGCGAACACCGGGGAGCTGTTTTTT
TRBJ1-6 - - TRBV6-6 CASSYRERNSPLHF TGTGCCAGCAGTTATAGGGAGAGGAATTCACCCCTCCACTTT
TRBJ1-4 few - TRBV11-2 CASSLFGRRLFF TGTGCCAGCAGCTTATTTGGGCGCAGACTGTTTTTT
TRBJ2-7 - - TRBV7-7 CASSLAGYRGLPSYEQYF TGTGCTAGCAGCTTAGCGGGGTACAGGGGGTTACCCTCCTACGAGCAGTACTTC
TRBJ2-5 - TRBD2 TRBV25-1 CASSRGERGWETQYF TGTGCCAGCAGTCGGGGGGAGCGCGGGTGGGAGACCCAGTACTTC
TRBJ2-5 - TRBD1 TRBV5-8 CASSLEGGGWETQYF TGTGCCAGCAGCTTGGAAGGGGGCGGGTGGGAGACCCAGTACTTC
TRBJ1-1 - - TRBV18 CASSAIQGNTEAFF TGTGCCAGCTCAGCGATACAGGGAAACACTGAAGCTTTCTTT
TRBJ2-7 - - TRBV6-5 CASSYWGWGATYEQYF TGTGCCAGCAGTTACTGGGGCTGGGGCGCCACCTACGAGCAGTACTTC
TRBJ1-2 - - TRBV5-4 CASSSAGAFGYTF TGTGCCAGCAGCTCCGCAGGGGCGTTTGGCTACACCTTC
TRBJ2-7 - - TRBV13 CASSLGVGANPGEQYF TGTGCCAGCAGCTTAGGAGTGGGGGCTAACCCCGGCGAGCAGTACTTC
TRBJ2-7 - TRBD2 TRBV4-1 CASSQRDVLAGGPGQYF TGCGCCAGCAGCCAACGTGATGTGCTAGCGGGAGGGCCGGGGCAGTACTTC
TRBJ2-3 - - TRBV19 CASSTLSFSTDTQYF TGTGCCAGTAGTACCCTATCTTTTAGCACAGATACGCAGTATTTT
TRBJ1-4 - TRBD1 TRBV19 CASRDPGTGNEKLFF TGTGCCAGTAGGGATCCCGGGACAGGGAATGAAAAACTGTTTTTT
TRBJ1-2 - TRBD1 TRBV7-9 CASSQGGVGYTF TGTGCCAGCAGCCAAGGGGGCGTTGGCTACACCTTC
TRBJ2-1 - - TRBV6-5 CASSPTLNHNEQFF TGTGCCAGCAGTCCTACCCTGAACCACAATGAGCAGTTCTTC
TRBJ2-5 - - TRBV5-4 CASSTGVYGGETQYF TGTGCCAGCAGCACGGGGGTCTACGGGGGAGAGACCCAGTACTTC
TRBJ2-7 - TRBD2 TRBV2 CASSGGLAGHSYEQYF TGTGCCAGCAGCGGCGGACTAGCGGGCCATTCCTACGAGCAGTACTTC